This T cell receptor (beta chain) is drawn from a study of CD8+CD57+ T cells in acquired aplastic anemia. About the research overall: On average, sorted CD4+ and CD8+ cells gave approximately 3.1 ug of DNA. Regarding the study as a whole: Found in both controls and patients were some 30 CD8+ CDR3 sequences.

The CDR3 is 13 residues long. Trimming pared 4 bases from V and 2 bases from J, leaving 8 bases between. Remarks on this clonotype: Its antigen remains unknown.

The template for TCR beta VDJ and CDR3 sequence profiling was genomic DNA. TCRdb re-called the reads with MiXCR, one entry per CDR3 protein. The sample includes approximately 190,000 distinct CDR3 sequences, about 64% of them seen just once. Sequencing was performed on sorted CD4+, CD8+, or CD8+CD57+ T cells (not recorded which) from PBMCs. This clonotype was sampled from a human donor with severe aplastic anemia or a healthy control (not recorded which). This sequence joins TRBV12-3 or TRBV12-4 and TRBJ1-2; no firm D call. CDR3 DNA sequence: TGTGCCAGCAGTTACCGCAGGAACTATGGCTACACCTTC. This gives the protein CASSYRRNYGYTF.